The 30 T cell receptor beta chains listed next were all sequenced from one sample in a study of blood T cell repertoires in COVID-19. Profiling relied on immunoSEQ multiplex PCR, and the TCRdb table lists in-frame clones only, not all of them. This repertoire shows 250,000 to 300,000 clones, 70% to 90% found once; its top ten account for approximately 4%. The sequenced material came from peripheral blood. Source of these receptors: a man younger than 35 with active or convalescent COVID-19.

This chain uses TRBV25-1 with TRBJ2-7; no reliable D call. V was shortened by 3 bases and J by 4 bases, with 4 bases between the two germline ends. The CDR3 is 11 residues long. Germline values: CDR1 MGHDK, CDR2 SYGVNS. Here the CDR3 reads CASSDRYEQYF. CDR3 coding DNA: TGTGCCAGCAGTGACCGGTACGAGCAGTACTTC.

J is TRBJ1-5 and V is TRBV12-3 or TRBV12-4, with no clear D. V lost 8 bases and J lost 6, with 14 bases in between. The CDR3 has 13 amino acids. CDR3 in amino acids: CASDLAVGQPQHF. CDR3 DNA sequence: TGTGCCAGCGATCTGGCGGTCGGTCAGCCCCAGCATTTT.

The V and J genes are TRBV29-1 and TRBJ1-1, with 10 bases lining up with TRBD1. The CDR3 consists of 11 residues. Germline CDR1 SQVTM, CDR2 ANQGSEA. V lost 7 bases and J lost 12; bases outside the gene matches: 8. The CDR3 DNA is TGCAGCGGGGGACAGGGGTCGTTGTCTTTCTTT. It is translated as CSGGQGSLSFF.

The rearrangement uses TRBV12-5 and TRBJ1-2; D unclear. The CDR3 is made up of 15 amino acids. Trimming removed 6 bases from V and 8 bases from J, with 22 bases in between. Germline V CDR1 and CDR2: LGHNT, FRNRAP. CDR3 sequence reads: CASGLSPAAREGYTF. CDR3 in DNA: TGTGCTAGTGGCCTAAGCCCGGCAGCACGGGAGGGCTACACCTTC.

At least ten counts were recorded for this clone. The J gene is TRBJ2-5, the V gene TRBV6-1, with D maybe TRBD1 (6 bases). This CDR3 has 15 amino acids. The ends were cut back, 1 base at V and 5 bases at J, with 14 bases in the middle. Germline V CDR1 and CDR2: MNHNS, SASEGT. The CDR3 nucleotides are TGTGCCAGCAGTGAAGAACAGGGTTCGGTGGAGACCCAGTACTTC. Its translation: CASSEEQGSVETQYF.

This clone was counted once. CDR3 bases: TGCGCCAGCAGCCGTCTAGCGGGAGCGGCGGATACGCAGTATTTT. Translation gives CASSRLAGAADTQYF. The chain carries TRBV5-1 and TRBJ2-3; 10 positions agree with TRBD2. Germline CDR1 reads SGHRS; CDR2 reads YFSETQ. CDR3 size: 15 residues. The trim removed 4 bases at V and 6 bases at J, leaving 8 bases unmatched. Based on the CDR3 plus reference TRBV5-1 and TRBJ2-3, the full variable domain is KAGVTQTPRYLIKTRGQQVTLSCSPISGHRSVSWYQQTPGQGLQFLFEYFSETQRNKGNFPGRFSGRQFSNSRSEMNVSTLELGDSALYLCASSRLAGAADTQYFGPGTRLTVL.

The V call is TRBV30, the J call TRBJ2-1; D perhaps matches TRBD2 (6 bases). This CDR3 is built from 11 residues. Germline-derived CDR1 and CDR2 are GTSNPN and SVGIG (reference sequence). V lost 2 bases, J lost 12 bases, and 11 bases lay in between. CDR3 in amino acids: CAWSTRGGQFF. The CDR3 DNA sequence: TGTGCCTGGAGTACGCGGGGTGGGCAGTTCTTC.

This clone occurred a few times. The chain employs TRBV6-1 and TRBJ2-1; perhaps TRBD1 as D (7 bases). The germline gives CDR1 MNHNS, CDR2 SASEGT. This CDR3 comprises 14 residues. V lost 2 bases to trimming and J lost 6 bases, with 11 bases between them. Here the CDR3 DNA reads TGTGCCAGCAGTGAAAGGCAGGGGGGCAATGAGCAGTTCTTC. Its protein product is CASSERQGGNEQFF.

This clone was observed a few times. The rearrangement uses TRBV24-1 and TRBJ2-7, with D maybe TRBD2 (5 bases). Looked up from germline, CDR1 is KGHDR and CDR2 is SFDVKD. The CDR3 spans 13 residues. Trimming cost V 4 bases and J 3 bases, with 9 bases left between them. CDR3 protein: CATSEPGIYEQYF. CDR3 DNA sequence: TGTGCCACCAGTGAGCCGGGGATCTACGAGCAGTACTTC.

J is TRBJ2-1 and V is TRBV4-1; 7 positions agree with TRBD1. Germline CDR1 reads MGHRA; CDR2 reads YSYEKL. V gave up 4 bases and J gave up 2 bases; unmatched junction bases: 14. This CDR3 is 18 amino acids long. DNA of the CDR3: TGCGCCAGCAGCCGGGATGATCCTACAGGGGTACCCTACAATGAGCAGTTCTTC. Translating gives CASSRDDPTGVPYNEQFF.

This chain joins TRBV19 and TRBJ1-5; 8 nucleotides agree with TRBD1. The CDR3 has 16 residues. The V segment lost 4 bases and the J segment 0 bases; nucleotides outside the gene matches: 5. In germline, CDR1 is LNHDA, CDR2 SQIVND (reference sequence). CDR3 DNA: TGTGCCAGTAGTACCCCGACAGGGGATAGCAATCAGCCCCAGCATTTT. Encoded protein: CASSTPTGDSNQPQHF.

This chain uses TRBV3-1 (or the pseudogene TRBV3-2) with TRBJ1-2, with 8 positions matching TRBD1. The germline gives CDR1 LGHDT, CDR2 YNNKEL (reference sequence). There are 16 residues in the CDR3. The ends lost 0 bases at V and 4 bases at J; junction bases unmatched: 7. The CDR3 DNA sequence: TGTGCCAGCAGCCAAGATGTAAGGCAGGGGGCCTATGGCTACACCTTC. The encoded protein is CASSQDVRQGAYGYTF.

This clone was counted a single time. The CDR3 coding sequence is TGTGCCAGCAGGCCCTCCTCCCGGGGACAGGGTGGGGGACTCGCAATTGGAAACACCATATATTTT. Its translation is CASRPSSRGQGGGLAIGNTIYF. The V and J genes are TRBV7-8 and TRBJ1-3, with 9 positions matching TRBD1. In germline, CDR1 is SGHVS, CDR2 FQNEAQ. This CDR3 is 22 amino acids long. Trimming at V came to 6 bases and at J to 3 bases, leaving 27 bases not matched to a gene. The whole variable domain, remainder taken from reference TRBV7-8 and TRBJ1-3, is GAGVSQSPRYKVAKRGQDVALRCDPISGHVSLFWYQQALGQGPEFLTYFQNEAQLDKSGLPSDRFFAERPEGSVSTLKIQRTQQEDSAVYLCASRPSSRGQGGGLAIGNTIYFGEGSWLTVV.

As concerns this clone: The identical CDR3 is also encoded by other nucleotide sequences in the sample. The chain is built from TRBV4-3 and TRBJ1-5; D gene ambiguous. Germline loops: CDR1 LGHNA, CDR2 YSLEER. V was pared by 0 bases and J by 6 bases, with 6 bases between. The CDR3 is 13 residues long. CDR3 protein: CASSQDRGQPQHF. The DNA for the CDR3 is TGCGCCAGCAGCCAAGATCGGGGTCAGCCCCAGCATTTT.

This rearrangement joins TRBV4-2 to TRBJ1-3, with a tentative D call TRBD1 (6 bases). Trimming stripped 0 bases from V and 4 bases from J, with 10 bases between. Germline CDR1 LGHNA, CDR2 YNFKEQ. This CDR3 has 15 residues. CDR3 in amino acids: CASSQEGGVGNTIYF. The CDR3 bases are TGTGCCAGCAGCCAAGAAGGGGGGGTGGGAAACACCATATATTTT.

The chain combines TRBV5-6 with TRBJ1-6; a possible D gene is TRBD1 (5 bases). The V gene's germline CDR1 is SGHDT and CDR2 YYEEEE. The V and J ends lost 3 bases and 9 bases respectively, with 16 bases between them. The CDR3 has 15 amino acids. Here the CDR3 DNA reads TGTGCCAGCAGCTCCCCCCAGGGCTTGGGTTCACCCCTCCACTTT. Encoded protein: CASSSPQGLGSPLHF.

The chain is built from TRBV6-2 or TRBV6-3 and TRBJ1-2; perhaps TRBD1 as D (5 bases). The germline V gene has CDR1 MNHEY and CDR2 SVGEGT. Trimming took off 4 bases at V and 7 bases at J, with 10 bases between the two ends. This CDR3 has 12 amino acids. CDR3 loop: CASSFAGSGYTF. The CDR3 nucleotides read TGTGCCAGCAGTTTTGCAGGGTCTGGCTACACCTTC.

This clone was seen more than once but under ten times. V is TRBV18 and J is TRBJ2-7; perhaps TRBD2 as D (6 bases). V was clipped by 5 bases and J by 3 bases, with 17 bases between them. This CDR3 has 15 amino acids. Germline V gene data show CDR1 as KGHSH and CDR2 as LQKENI. The CDR3 sequence: CASSGIGQGGYEQYF. CDR3 nucleotide sequence: TGTGCCAGCTCAGGGATAGGGCAGGGAGGCTACGAGCAGTACTTC.

The chain uses TRBV19 and TRBJ2-2; D is undetermined. The CDR3 length is 14 residues. Germline-derived CDR1 and CDR2 are LNHDA and SQIVND (reference sequence). V was pared by 7 bases and J by 8 bases, with 17 bases between. Here the CDR3 reads CASTQVYSTGELFF. The CDR3 nucleotides are TGTGCCAGTACCCAGGTCTATTCGACGGGGGAGCTGTTTTTT.

With regard to this clone: This same CDR3 is encoded by further DNA sequences in the sample. V gene TRBV5-6 combines with J gene TRBJ2-7; D is undetermined. Germline CDR1 and CDR2: SGHDT and YYEEEE. The CDR3 has 11 residues. V lost 2 bases to trimming and J lost 4 bases, with 4 bases between them. DNA of the CDR3: TGTGCCAGCAGCTTAGCGTACGAGCAGTACTTC. Its protein product is CASSLAYEQYF. The full variable domain, its missing parts supplied by reference TRBV5-6 and TRBJ2-7, is DAGVTQSPTHLIKTRGQQVTLRCSPKSGHDTVSWYQQALGQGPQFIFQYYEEEERQRGNFPDRFSGHQFPNYSSELNVNALLLGDSALYLCASSLAYEQYFGPGTRLTVT.

This clone showed up just once. The J gene is TRBJ2-5, the V gene TRBV12-3 or TRBV12-4; tentatively, D is TRBD1 (6 bases). The CDR3 covers 12 residues. Deletions cut 3 bases from V and 5 bases from J, with 7 bases between. The CDR3 sequence: CASSFDRETQYF. In DNA, the CDR3 is TGTGCCAGCAGTTTCGACAGGGAGACCCAGTACTTC.

This chain joins TRBV5-4 and TRBJ1-4; TRBD1 matches at 10 bases. Germline V CDR1 and CDR2: SGHNT, YYREEE (reference sequence). Trimming took 5 bases from V and 6 from J; bases not matched to a gene: 10. The CDR3 sequence is 16 residues long. The CDR3: CASSPDPTGGYEKLFF. In DNA form, the CDR3 reads TGTGCCAGCAGTCCCGACCCGACAGGGGGCTATGAAAAACTGTTTTTT.

The DNA for the CDR3 is TGTGCCAGCAGCTACGGCCCATATGATTCACCCCTCCACTTT. It yields the protein CASSYGPYDSPLHF. The chain has TRBV6-5 and TRBJ1-6; D is ambiguous. The CDR3 loop spans 14 amino acids. V was clipped by 6 bases and J by 8 bases, with 14 bases between them. The germline CDR1 and CDR2 sequences are MNHEY and SVGAGI.

This chain links TRBV27 with TRBJ2-1; a possible D gene is TRBD2 (6 bases). V was cut by 5 bases and J by 6 bases, with 20 bases left in between. The CDR3 loop spans 16 amino acids. The V gene's germline CDR1 is MNHEY and CDR2 SMNVEV (reference sequence). The CDR3 loop is CASSPVSGSDGNEQFF. Written as DNA, the CDR3 is TGTGCCAGCAGTCCCGTGTCCGGGAGTGATGGCAATGAGCAGTTCTTC.

This clone was seen only once. V usage is TRBV19 and J usage is TRBJ1-2; 8 bases agree with TRBD1. Germline CDR1 reads LNHDA; CDR2 reads SQIVND (reference sequence). This CDR3 region has 13 residues. J was trimmed by 7 bases and V by 4 bases; bases with no gene match: 5. Here the CDR3 DNA reads TGTGCCAGTAGTACTTTCGACAGGGGTGGCTACACCTTC. Protein product: CASSTFDRGGYTF.

This rearrangement joins TRBV11-3 to TRBJ2-3; 8 bases are shared with TRBD2. Germline V CDR1 and CDR2: SGHNT, YENEEA. This CDR3 is built from 15 residues. V was pared by 5 bases and J by 1 base, with 5 bases of the junction left unmatched. The CDR3 loop reads CASSALAGGTDTQYF. The CDR3 nucleotides read TGTGCCAGCAGCGCCCTAGCGGGTGGCACAGATACGCAGTATTTT.

The sample holds one count of this clone. The chain combines TRBV11-3 with TRBJ2-3; D gene ambiguous. V was pared by 3 bases and J by 7 bases, with 14 bases between. This CDR3 comprises 14 residues. Germline loops: CDR1 SGHNT, CDR2 YENEEA. The CDR3 loop is CASSFRSMRYTQYF. For the CDR3, the DNA is TGTGCCAGCAGCTTTAGGAGTATGAGGTATACGCAGTATTTT.

As DNA, the CDR3 is TGTGCCAGTAGGGGACTAGCGGGAGCACACTCCTACAATGAGCAGTTCTTC. As protein: CASRGLAGAHSYNEQFF. This chain uses TRBV19 with TRBJ2-1, with 14 bases aligning to TRBD2. The CDR3 is 17 residues long. Germline V gene lookup returns CDR1 LNHDA and CDR2 SQIVND (reference sequence). V lost 6 bases and J lost 0; bases outside the gene matches: 4.

The rearrangement joins TRBV5-1 to TRBJ2-7, with 12 bases fitting TRBD2. The CDR3 runs to 17 residues. J gave up 4 bases and V 5 bases, and 13 bases lay outside the gene matches. In germline, CDR1 is SGHRS, CDR2 YFSETQ. The CDR3 spells CASRRGLAGGPVYEQYF. In DNA form, the CDR3 reads TGCGCCAGCAGGAGAGGGCTAGCGGGAGGGCCGGTATACGAGCAGTACTTC.

The chain combines TRBV19 with TRBJ2-5; the D gene is possibly TRBD1 (5 bases). CDR3 length: 13 residues. Germline-derived CDR1 and CDR2 are LNHDA and SQIVND (reference sequence). V shed 3 bases and J shed 5 bases, with 10 bases lying between them. In DNA, the CDR3 is TGTGCCAGTAGTATTCAGGGATCGGAGACCCAGTACTTC. Translated, it gives CASSIQGSETQYF. The full variable domain, completed using reference TRBV19 and TRBJ2-5, is DGGITQSPKYLFRKEGQNVTLSCEQNLNHDAMYWYRQDPGQGLRLIYYSQIVNDFQKGDIAEGYSVSREKKESFPLTVTSAQKNPTAFYLCASSIQGSETQYFGPGTRLLVL.